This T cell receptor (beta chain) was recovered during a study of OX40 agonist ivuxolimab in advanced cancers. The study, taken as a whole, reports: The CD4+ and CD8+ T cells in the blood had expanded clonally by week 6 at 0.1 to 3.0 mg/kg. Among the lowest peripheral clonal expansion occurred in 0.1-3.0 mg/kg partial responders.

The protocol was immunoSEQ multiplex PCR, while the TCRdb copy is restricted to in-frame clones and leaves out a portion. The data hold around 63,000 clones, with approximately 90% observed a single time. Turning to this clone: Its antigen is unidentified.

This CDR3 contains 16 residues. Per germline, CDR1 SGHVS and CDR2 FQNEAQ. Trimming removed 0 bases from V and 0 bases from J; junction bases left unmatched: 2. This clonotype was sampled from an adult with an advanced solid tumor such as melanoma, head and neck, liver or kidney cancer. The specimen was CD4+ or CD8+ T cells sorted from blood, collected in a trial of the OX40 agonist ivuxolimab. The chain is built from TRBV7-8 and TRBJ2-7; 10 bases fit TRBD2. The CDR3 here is CASSLALAGASYEQYF. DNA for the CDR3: TGTGCCAGCAGCTTAGCCCTAGCGGGGGCCTCCTACGAGCAGTACTTC.